These T cell receptor beta chains were read from a single sample in a study of tumor-infiltrating lymphocytes in primary liver carcinoma. From the multiplex PCR reads, TCRdb called clonotypes with MiXCR, one entry per CDR3 protein. The repertoire holds 24,000 or so distinct CDR3 sequences, with roughly three quarters as singletons. The sequencing input was liver tumor tissue from sampling region 5. All receptors derive from a woman in her 30s with primary liver carcinoma and hepatitis B virus infection. The CDR3 runs from the conserved cysteine through the conserved F or W. Fields, in order: D gene, clone size, CDR3 length, J gene, V gene, CDR3 DNA, CDR3 protein. The D gene is left open where the match is weak. Part of the rows lack a size; the others show once, few, many or a class for expanded clones.

D: .; size: .; length: 15; J: TRBJ2-1; V: TRBV11-3; DNA: TGTGCCAGTGGCTTCAGGGCCCGCTCCTACAATGAGCAGTTCTTC; CDR3: CASGFRARSYNEQFF
D: .; size: .; length: 15; J: TRBJ1-5; V: TRBV12-3/TRBV12-4; DNA: TGTGCCAGCAGTTTTCTCCCTCCTAGGACAGATACGCAGCATTTT; CDR3: CASSFLPPRTDTQHF
D: .; size: .; length: 14; J: TRBJ2-7; V: TRBV11-2; DNA: TGTGCCAGCAGTATCACCGGACTCGTCGAGGAGCAGTGCTTC; CDR3: CASSITGLVEEQCF
D: .; size: .; length: 14; J: TRBJ2-3; V: TRBV7-2; DNA: TGTGCCAGCAGCTTATCAGGACGGATAGATACGCAGTATTTT; CDR3: CASSLSGRIDTQYF
D: .; size: .; length: 16; J: TRBJ2-6; V: TRBV6-6; DNA: TGTACCACCAACCTCAGGGGTCGCTCTGGGGCCAACGTCCTGACTTTC; CDR3: CTTNLRGRSGANVLTF
D: .; size: .; length: 15; J: TRBJ2-7; V: TRBV6-2/TRBV6-3; DNA: TGTGCTAGCATTATCCCCCGACAGGCTACCCACGAGCAGTACTTC; CDR3: CASIIPRQATHEQYF
D: .; size: .; length: 16; J: TRBJ2-3; V: TRBV7-9; DNA: TGTACCAGCAGCTCGGCGCGAGGGGTTAGCACAGATACGCGGTATTTT; CDR3: CTSSSARGVSTDTRYF
D: TRBD1; size: once; length: 15; J: TRBJ2-6; V: TRBV6-6; DNA: TGTGACAGCTTCCTCGGACAGGGTGGGGCCAACATCCTGACTTTC; CDR3: CDSFLGQGGANILTF
D: .; size: .; length: 15; J: TRBJ2-5; V: TRBV30; DNA: TGTGCCTGGAGTGCCCTAGGGATTGGAATAGAGAACCAGTATTTC; CDR3: CAWSALGIGIENQYF
D: TRBD1; size: .; length: 13; J: TRBJ2-1; V: TRBV30; DNA: TGTGCCTGGAGTTCCGGGACAGGGAAAGAGCAATTCTTC; CDR3: CAWSSGTGKEQFF
D: .; size: .; length: 17; J: TRBJ2-3; V: TRBV5-4; DNA: TGTACCAGCAGCGTAGACAGACACCCTCCACCCACAGATATGCAGTATTTT; CDR3: CTSSVDRHPPPTDMQYF
D: .; size: .; length: 15; J: TRBJ2-7; V: TRBV2; DNA: TGTGCCAGCAGTGATCTGCAGGCAGGAACCCACGAGCAGTACTTC; CDR3: CASSDLQAGTHEQYF
D: .; size: .; length: 15; J: TRBJ1-6; V: TRBV6-5; DNA: TGCGCCAGCAGGGAAAGGGGTGCCCCCATTTCACCCCTCCACTTT; CDR3: CASRERGAPISPLHF
D: .; size: .; length: 14; J: TRBJ1-1; V: TRBV10-2; DNA: TGCGCCAGCAGAGACTCGAAGGCGGCCACTGAAGCTTTCTTT; CDR3: CASRDSKAATEAFF
D: .; size: .; length: 11; J: TRBJ1-1; V: TRBV28; DNA: TGTGTCAGCAATATAAAGGTTGAAGCTTTCTTT; CDR3: CVSNIKVEAFF
D: .; size: .; length: 15; J: TRBJ2-3; V: TRBV12-3/TRBV12-4; DNA: TGTGCCAGTAGTTTTCCCCCTCCTAACACATATACGCAGTATTTT; CDR3: CASSFPPPNTYTQYF
D: .; size: .; length: 13; J: TRBJ1-1; V: TRBV6-5; DNA: TGTGCCAGCAGTTATCCGGGGGGTAATGAAGCTTTATTT; CDR3: CASSYPGGNEALF
D: TRBD1; size: .; length: 12; J: TRBJ1-5; V: TRBV28; DNA: TGTGCCAGCAGTGTCCCCGGGACAGGCCAACATTTC; CDR3: CASSVPGTGQHF
D: .; size: .; length: 11; J: TRBJ1-3; V: TRBV11-2; DNA: TGTGCCAGCAGCCTGAGGACAGCCCTCTATTTC; CDR3: CASSLRTALYF
D: .; size: .; length: 13; J: TRBJ2-3; V: TRBV13; DNA: TGTGCCAGCTGCATGGGTTTAACAGGTACGCAGTATTTT; CDR3: CASCMGLTGTQYF
D: TRBD2; size: few; length: 16; J: TRBJ2-7; V: TRBV11-2; DNA: TGTGCCAGCAGCTACGGCGGGAGGACCTCGGGAAGCGAGCAGTACTTC; CDR3: CASSYGGRTSGSEQYF
D: .; size: .; length: 15; J: TRBJ2-1; V: TRBV6-5; DNA: TGTGCCAGCAGTTACACGCCAGGAGACTACAATGAGCAGTTCTTC; CDR3: CASSYTPGDYNEQFF
D: .; size: .; length: 12; J: TRBJ2-5; V: TRBV10-3; DNA: TGTGTCATCACTGAGAAGAAAGAGACCCAGTACTTC; CDR3: CVITEKKETQYF
D: .; size: medium-sized; length: 12; J: TRBJ2-5; V: TRBV6-1; DNA: TGTGCCAGCAGTGAAAGAGGGGTGACCCAGTACTTC; CDR3: CASSERGVTQYF
D: .; size: .; length: 16; J: TRBJ2-5; V: TRBV29-1; DNA: TGCAGCATTGAAGTCTCCCGGTTAGGGGTCCAAGATGCCCAGTACTTC; CDR3: CSIEVSRLGVQDAQYF
D: TRBD2; size: .; length: 15; J: TRBJ2-1; V: TRBV12-3/TRBV12-4; DNA: TGTGTCAGCAGCCTGTCCGGGACTAGCGCACTTGAGCACTTCTTC; CDR3: CVSSLSGTSALEHFF